This T cell receptor beta chain came from a study of blood T cell repertoires in COVID-19. Study-level information: Material from acute and convalescent COVID-19 was sourced from the United States, Italy and Spain. T cells, B-cell-depleted T cells, or PBMCs provided the cDNA or gDNA that served as material.

In the source study's methods: Amplification of reference gene primers provided the estimated nucleated cell counts. Generated by immunoSEQ multiplex PCR, the TCRdb table keeps only in-frame clones and is missing some. V, J and clone size were drawn from that table, and D and trimming were deduced from the DNA. Altogether more than 95,000 clones are present, over 80% being singletons, with the ten largest covering over 12%. The J segment lost 7 bases and the V segment lost 5 bases, leaving 6 bases of the junction unmatched. Germline V gene lookup returns CDR1 SEHNR and CDR2 FQNEAQ (reference sequence). This CDR3 has 14 residues.

The rearrangement links TRBV7-9 to TRBJ1-4, with 8 bases lining up with TRBD1. The clonotype originates from a man aged 45-65 years with acute or convalescent COVID-19. Sequenced sample: peripheral blood. The CDR3 bases are TGTGCCAGCAGCCCACCAGGGGGCCCTGAAAAACTGTTTTTT. This sequence encodes CASSPPGGPEKLFF.